The rows below give T cell receptor beta chains drawn from one sample of a study of shared clonotypes between healthy human individuals. Measured with immunoSEQ multiplex PCR; TCRdb has only the in-frame clones, and not every one. Of 170,000 or so clones in the sample, over 50% were seen once. Source material: memory CD4+ T cells sorted from blood. These receptors were collected from a man aged 30-40 years in good health. The CDR3 runs from the conserved cysteine through the conserved F or W. D genes are given only for firm matches. Clone sizes are given selectively: once, few, many, or a class where the clone is expanded.

>-|TRBD2|TRBJ2-7|TRBV7-2
CASSLVASGSYEQYF
TGTGCCAGCAGCTTAGTAGCTAGCGGGAGCTACGAGCAGTACTTC
>-|-|TRBJ2-7|TRBV7-9
CASSEGISYEQYF
TGTGCCAGCAGCGAAGGTATATCCTACGAGCAGTACTTC
>-|TRBD2|TRBJ2-2|TRBV18
CASSPVAGVKVGELFF
TGTGCCAGCTCACCTGTAGCGGGAGTCAAGGTCGGGGAGCTGTTTTTT
>-|-|TRBJ2-7|TRBV18
CASSPSQDYEQYF
TGTGCCAGCTCACCCTCACAGGACTACGAGCAGTACTTC
>-|-|TRBJ1-1|TRBV5-1
CASSPNQDTEAFF
TGCGCCAGCAGCCCGAATCAAGACACTGAAGCTTTCTTT
>-|-|TRBJ2-5|TRBV28
CASSFSVAVGIVQYF
TGTGCCAGCAGTTTCAGCGTAGCGGTGGGCATCGTGCAGTACTTC
>few|-|TRBJ1-4|TRBV18
CASSPTGSRRNEKLFF
TGTGCCAGCTCACCTACAGGGTCTCGAAGGAATGAAAAACTGTTTTTT
>many|-|TRBJ1-1|TRBV7-2
CASSLDRRMAFF
TGTGCCAGCAGCTTAGACAGGAGGATGGCTTTCTTT
>-|TRBD1|TRBJ2-2|TRBV6-5
CASSYSGQGLGELFF
TGTGCCAGCAGTTACTCGGGACAGGGTCTCGGGGAGCTGTTTTTT
>-|-|TRBJ1-5|TRBV18
CASGTDQPQHF
TGTGCCAGCGGGACTGATCAGCCCCAGCATTTT
>once|-|TRBJ1-5|TRBV19
CASSTGTGNQPQHF
TGTGCCAGTAGTACCGGGACGGGGAATCAGCCCCAGCATTTT
>-|-|TRBJ1-5|TRBV6-5
CASRRFGQGNQPQHF
TGTGCCAGCAGACGTTTCGGGCAGGGCAATCAGCCCCAGCATTTT
>many|-|TRBJ2-7|TRBV27
CASSFDRTEQYF
TGTGCCAGCAGCTTCGACAGGACCGAGCAGTACTTC
>few|-|TRBJ2-7|TRBV2
CASSARWAQSHEQYF
TGTGCCAGCAGCGCTAGGTGGGCGCAATCCCACGAGCAGTACTTC
>-|TRBD2|TRBJ2-1|TRBV7-2
CASRGALAGGPSYNEQFF
TGTGCCAGCCGGGGGGCCCTAGCGGGAGGGCCGTCCTACAATGAGCAGTTCTTC
>-|TRBD1|TRBJ1-1|TRBV30
CAWRFTGDTEAFF
TGTGCCTGGAGATTCACAGGGGACACTGAAGCTTTCTTT
>-|-|TRBJ2-3|TRBV18
CASSPRDTQYF
TGTGCCAGCTCACCACGCGATACGCAGTATTTT
>-|TRBD1|TRBJ2-1|TRBV9
CASSVATLGQGRGNEQFF
TGTGCCAGCAGCGTAGCTACCTTGGGACAGGGTCGGGGGAATGAGCAGTTCTTC
>few|-|TRBJ1-1|TRBV18
CASSPPGGRVNTEAFF
TGTGCCAGCTCACCACCCGGGGGCAGGGTGAACACTGAAGCTTTCTTT
>-|TRBD2|TRBJ2-1|TRBV5-1
CASSLAGGNNEQFF
TGCGCCAGCAGCTTAGCGGGAGGTAACAATGAGCAGTTCTTC
>-|TRBD1|TRBJ2-5|TRBV5-1
CASFATTGEETQYF
TGCGCCAGCTTCGCCACAACAGGGGAAGAGACCCAGTACTTC
>-|-|TRBJ1-5|TRBV28
CASSLWERQNDQPQHF
TGTGCCAGCAGTTTATGGGAACGGCAGAATGATCAGCCCCAGCATTTT
>once|-|TRBJ2-6|TRBV10-2
CASINRAGANVLTF
TGCGCCAGCATCAACAGGGCTGGGGCCAACGTCCTGACTTTC
>-|-|TRBJ2-6|TRBV5-5
CASSRDAGANVLTF
TGTGCCAGCAGCCGGGACGCTGGGGCCAACGTCCTGACTTTC
>-|-|TRBJ2-1|TRBV5-5
CASSLISGTYNEQFF
TGTGCCAGCAGCTTGATTAGCGGCACATACAATGAGCAGTTCTTC
>-|TRBD2|TRBJ2-3|TRBV5-1
CASSYLLAGAADTQYF
TGCGCCAGCAGCTACCTACTAGCGGGAGCTGCAGATACGCAGTATTTT
>-|-|TRBJ2-1|TRBV5-1
CASAPTRASYNEQFF
TGCGCCAGCGCCCCTACCCGGGCCTCCTACAATGAGCAGTTCTTC
>few|-|TRBJ2-1|TRBV9
CASSEGRVYDNEQFF
TGTGCCAGCAGCGAAGGACGGGTGTACGACAATGAGCAGTTCTTC
>-|-|TRBJ2-5|TRBV11-2
CASSWDRRGEVWTQYF
TGTGCCAGCAGCTGGGACCGCAGGGGGGAGGTTTGGACCCAGTACTTC
>-|-|TRBJ2-1|TRBV27
CASTRTGFNEQFF
TGTGCCAGCACGCGAACAGGGTTTAATGAGCAGTTCTTC
>-|-|TRBJ1-1|TRBV18
CASSVTGGLGTEAFF
TGTGCCAGCTCAGTAACTGGGGGGTTGGGCACTGAAGCTTTCTTT
>-|TRBD2|TRBJ2-1|TRBV27
CASSRLAVSSYNEQFF
TGTGCCAGCAGCCGCCTAGCGGTGAGCTCCTACAATGAGCAGTTCTTC
>-|-|TRBJ2-1|TRBV27
CASSLMGVSGQFF
TGTGCCAGCAGTTTAATGGGAGTGAGTGGGCAGTTCTTC
>few|TRBD2|TRBJ2-3|TRBV5-4
CASSSDGLAGVRDTQYF
TGTGCCAGCAGCTCCGATGGTCTAGCGGGAGTGCGAGATACGCAGTATTTT
>few|TRBD1|TRBJ2-7|TRBV7-8
CASSLRDRAEQYF
TGTGCCAGCAGCTTAAGGGACAGGGCCGAGCAGTACTTC
>-|TRBD2|TRBJ2-3|TRBV6-6
CASRQLAGAGDTQYF
TGTGCCAGCAGACAACTAGCGGGAGCTGGAGATACGCAGTATTTT
>once|-|TRBJ2-3|TRBV5-1
CASSGPGLVGRPDTQYF
TGCGCCAGCAGCGGCCCCGGGTTAGTCGGACGGCCAGATACGCAGTATTTT
>-|-|TRBJ2-7|TRBV28
CASTPLGPVVFTLEYEQYF
TGTGCCAGCACCCCGTTGGGACCGGTCGTGTTTACTTTGGAATACGAGCAGTACTTC
>few|-|TRBJ2-5|TRBV9
CASSVGTGQETQYF
TGTGCCAGCAGCGTAGGAACAGGGCAAGAGACCCAGTACTTC
>-|-|TRBJ2-1|TRBV18
CASSPPSSRGNNEQFF
TGTGCCAGCTCACCACCCTCGAGCCGGGGGAACAATGAGCAGTTCTTC
>-|TRBD2|TRBJ2-1|TRBV5-5
CASSLAGLAVNNEQFF
TGTGCCAGCAGCTTGGCCGGACTAGCGGTTAACAATGAGCAGTTCTTC
>few|TRBD1|TRBJ2-5|TRBV5-1
CASSVDRAGKTQYF
TGCGCCAGCAGCGTGGACAGGGCGGGAAAGACCCAGTACTTC
>-|TRBD1|TRBJ2-1|TRBV5-4
CASSGRTGGGYNEQFF
TGTGCCAGCAGCGGGAGGACAGGGGGCGGGTACAATGAGCAGTTCTTC
>many|TRBD2|TRBJ2-7|TRBV5-1
CASSTSSGRTGEQYF
TGCGCCAGCAGCACCTCTAGCGGGAGGACGGGGGAGCAGTACTTC
>few|-|TRBJ2-2|TRBV5-4
CASSLSPWNTGELFF
TGTGCCAGCAGCTTGAGTCCTTGGAACACCGGGGAGCTGTTTTTT
>many|-|TRBJ2-3|TRBV15
CATSFSWSAQYF
TGTGCCACCAGCTTTTCTTGGTCGGCGCAGTATTTT
>-|-|TRBJ1-4|TRBV15
CATSGLEEKLFF
TGTGCCACCAGCGGTTTAGAGGAAAAACTGTTTTTT
>-|TRBD1|TRBJ2-6|TRBV6-1
CASSEGQSGANVLTF
TGTGCCAGCAGTGAGGGACAGTCTGGGGCCAACGTCCTGACTTTC
>-|TRBD1|TRBJ2-1|TRBV29-1
CSVRDRANEQFF
TGCAGCGTTCGGGACAGGGCAAACGAGCAGTTCTTC